Given below is one T cell receptor (beta chain) in context. Its antigen is still unknown. The data stem from a study of cytomegalovirus exposure and HLA in healthy donors. Study details: Unique TCRs numbering 75 million to 95 million, obtained from HLA-typed donors, made up an early data release.

The study, taken as a whole, reports: Listed as cytomegalovirus-associated were roughly 180 TCR beta chains. A missense DCLRE1C variant was associated with V- and J-gene trimming of TCR beta chains in a later analysis, and an independent cohort replicated the association. Most likely, a cluster of highly shared sequence variants arose as a sequencing artifact.

Primers included in the PCR were 60 Vbeta and 13 Jbeta primers. The table came from immunoSEQ multiplex PCR; TCRdb's copy has only in-frame clones and leaves some out. Found here are about 94,000 clones, about three fifths of them singletons; the top ten hold under 5%. CDR1 is SGHVS and CDR2 is FQNEAQ in the germline V gene. The length of the CDR3 is 13 residues. V lost 5 bases, J lost 7 bases, and 4 bases stayed unmatched. Sequenced material: PBMCs. The clonotype was recovered from a man aged 25-45 years in good health and CMV-seronegative. The chain employs TRBV7-8 and TRBJ1-3, with TRBD1 matching over 8 bases. CDR3 in amino acids: CASSLDRENTIYF. As DNA, the CDR3 is TGTGCCAGCAGCCTGGACAGGGAGAACACCATATATTTT. Variable domain in full (rest from reference TRBV7-8 and TRBJ1-3): GAGVSQSPRYKVAKRGQDVALRCDPISGHVSLFWYQQALGQGPEFLTYFQNEAQLDKSGLPSDRFFAERPEGSVSTLKIQRTQQEDSAVYLCASSLDRENTIYFGEGSWLTVV.